The clone carrying this T cell receptor (beta chain) was picked up a small number of times. What it binds is not known. The data belong to a study of T cells in Graves' hyperthyroidism and ophthalmopathy. Overall study results and limits: A 13 V-J signature model discriminated ophthalmopathy versus stable hyperthyroidism. Expanded thyroid clonotypes (above 0.001) were mostly also found in blood.

The TCR beta CDR3 regions underwent amplification using RNA transcripts as the source. With the HTBI primer set, the TCR CDR3 went through a first round of RT-PCR. MiXCR, run by TCRdb on the multiplex PCR reads, gives a single entry per CDR3 protein. The sample records approximately 520,000 distinct CDR3 sequences, less than 25% being singletons. Germline V gives CDR1 MDHEN, CDR2 SYDVKM. Trimming shortened V by 7 bases and J by 2 bases, and 15 bases separated the two germline ends. There are 16 residues in the CDR3. Hyperthyroidism in the patients, aged 18 to 65, was newly diagnosed and under 2 months in duration.

The chain recombines TRBV28 with TRBJ1-6; D is unclear. The clonotype was recovered from a young man with Graves' hyperthyroidism. Sequences were obtained from blood. CDR3 sequence: CASNNGKIAYNSPLHF. The CDR3 DNA reads as TGTGCCAGCAACAATGGGAAGATTGCCTATAATTCACCCCTCCACTTT. Together with reference TRBV28 and TRBJ1-6, the CDR3 gives the full variable domain: DVKVTQSSRYLVKRTGEKVFLECVQDMDHENMFWYRQDPGLGLRLIYFSYDVKMKEKGDIPEGYSVSREKKERFSLILESASTNQTSMYLCASNNGKIAYNSPLHFGNGTRLTVT.